This T cell receptor (beta chain) derives from a study of blood T cell repertoires in COVID-19. Study context: Sample material is recorded as cDNA or gDNA derived from T cells, B-cell-depleted T cells, or PBMCs.

Method: immunoSEQ multiplex PCR; TCRdb's copy keeps in-frame clones and lacks some. The sample lists approximately 250,000 clones; roughly four fifths were seen once. The CDR3 totals 14 residues. Trimming left V 5 bases short and J 0 bases short, with 8 bases between. Germline V gene sequence: CDR1 MDHEN, CDR2 SYDVKM. V is TRBV28 and J is TRBJ1-5; D call uncertain. Sequenced material: peripheral blood. The TCR originated in a man between 50 and 59 years old with acute or convalescent COVID-19. CDR3 in DNA: TGTGCCAGCAGTCCGCGGGTTAGCAATCAGCCCCAGCATTTT. Translated: CASSPRVSNQPQHF.